One and the same sample provided the 6 T cell receptor beta chains below, sequenced in a study of T-cell reconstitution after alpha-beta-depleted transplantation in children. Preparation of the TCRbeta library was carried out with unique molecular identifiers. A single record per CDR3 protein comes from TCRdb applying MiXCR to the PCR reads. The data contain 190,000 or so distinct CDR3 sequences, 5.5% to 7% of them singletons. The specimen comprised PBMCs, sampled before TCRalphabeta/CD19-depleted stem cell transplant. These receptors all stem from a girl less than two years old with combined immunodeficiency, due to receive a stem cell transplant.

In its sample, this clonotype was seen many times. This chain connects TRBV15 to TRBJ2-7; 10 positions agree with TRBD1. The CDR3 consists of 13 residues. CDR1 and CDR2 (germline): LNHNV, YYDKDF (reference sequence). Trimming removed 8 bases from V and 4 bases from J; junction bases left unmatched: 5. The CDR3 region is CATRAGQGYEQYF. CDR3 bases: TGTGCCACCCGTGCGGGACAGGGGTACGAGCAGTACTTC.

This clonotype was recorded at least ten times. The chain carries TRBV12-3 or TRBV12-4 and TRBJ1-2; D is unclear. The CDR3 contains 16 residues. Between the trimmed V and J ends, which lost 7 bases and 6 bases, there was a span of 24 bases. CDR3: CASNPDDTLGSHGYTF. As DNA, the CDR3 is TGTGCCAGCAACCCGGACGACACGCTTGGATCCCATGGCTACACCTTC.

This clonotype has a count of ten or more. The chain joins TRBV20-1 to TRBJ2-2; D gene uncertain. V lost 0 bases and J lost 7, with 15 bases in between. This CDR3 region has 15 residues. In germline, CDR1 is DFQATT, CDR2 SNEGSKA (reference sequence). The CDR3 here is CSAREESSSGGELFF. The CDR3 DNA follows: TGCAGTGCTAGAGAGGAGTCTAGTAGTGGCGGGGAGCTGTTTTTT.

This clonotype was recorded many times. The chain employs TRBV24-1 and TRBJ2-1; TRBD2 aligns across 12 bases. Germline loops: CDR1 KGHDR, CDR2 SFDVKD. The CDR3 consists of 19 residues. V dropped 4 bases and J dropped 3; count of bases not matched to a gene: 12. CDR3 protein: CATSDPFLTSGRDYNEQFF. The CDR3 DNA reads as TGTGCCACCAGTGACCCCTTTTTGACTAGCGGGAGAGACTACAATGAGCAGTTCTTC.

This clonotype was seen repeatedly, ten times or more. The chain joins TRBV4-1 to TRBJ2-3; D gene unclear. V lost 2 bases to trimming and J lost 0 bases, with 3 bases between them. This CDR3 region has 13 residues. CDR1 and CDR2 from the germline V gene are MGHRA and YSYEKL. The CDR3 region is CASSQRSTDTQYF. CDR3 coding DNA: TGCGCCAGCAGCCAACGAAGCACAGATACGCAGTATTTT.

In its sample, this clonotype was seen many times. The V call is TRBV12-3 or TRBV12-4, the J call TRBJ2-6; D is undetermined. Deletions cut 3 bases from V and 1 base from J, with 7 bases between. The CDR3 is 15 amino acids. CDR3: CASSLTASGANVLTF. In nucleotides, the CDR3 is TGTGCCAGCAGTTTGACTGCTTCTGGGGCCAACGTCCTGACTTTC.